The 32 T cell receptor beta chains given below trace back to one sample, sequenced in a study of blood T cell repertoires in COVID-19. The data were produced by immunoSEQ multiplex PCR, yet TCRdb's version contains in-frame clones alone and is incomplete. The repertoire holds about 460,000 clones, with less than 90% as singletons. Sequencing was performed on PBMCs or T cells enriched from blood (not recorded which). The receptors derive from a woman aged 60-75 years who had recovered from COVID-19.

The chain links TRBV5-1 to TRBJ2-7; 12 nucleotides align to TRBD2. Germline CDR1 is SGHRS and CDR2 is YFSETQ. V shed 4 bases and J 3 bases; nucleotides not matched to a gene: 5. The CDR3 consists of 15 residues. CDR3 in DNA: TGCGCCAGCAGCGAACTAGCGGGGGGCCTCTACGAGCAGTACTTC. It is translated as CASSELAGGLYEQYF.

V and J are TRBV5-6 and TRBJ2-7; perhaps TRBD1 as D (6 bases). Trimming cost V 3 bases and J 3 bases, with 13 bases left between them. The CDR3 consists of 14 residues. Germline V gives CDR1 SGHDT, CDR2 YYEEEE. The CDR3 sequence is CASSSGTNIYEQYF. The CDR3 region has the DNA TGTGCCAGCAGCTCCGGGACAAATATCTACGAGCAGTACTTC.

The rearrangement joins TRBV7-2 to TRBJ2-3; D is possibly TRBD1 (6 bases). V lost 10 bases and J 0 bases, leaving 11 bases between the germline ends. The germline V gene has CDR1 SGHTA and CDR2 FQGNSA. This CDR3 spans 13 amino acids. CDR3 sequence reads: CATWTASTDTQYF. Written as DNA, the CDR3 is TGTGCCACCTGGACAGCTAGCACAGATACGCAGTATTTT.

Concerning this clone itself: Within the sample, other DNA sequences also encode this same CDR3. This rearrangement joins TRBV29-1 to TRBJ2-5; D remains ambiguous. The V end was cut by 7 bases, the J end by 5 bases, with 8 bases between. The CDR3 totals 10 residues. CDR1 is SQVTM, CDR2 ANQGSEA, per germline. CDR3 coding DNA: TGCAGCGGATTGGAGGAGACCCAGTACTTC. Translated, it gives CSGLEETQYF.

This clone occurred a few times. V is TRBV5-6 and J is TRBJ2-3; 9 bases match TRBD2. This CDR3 has 15 residues. V lost 1 base and J lost 2; bases outside the gene matches: 2. Looked up from germline, CDR1 is SGHDT and CDR2 is YYEEEE. CDR3 DNA: TGTGCCAGCAGCTTGAGCGGGGGGATCACAGATACGCAGTATTTT. Amino acid sequence: CASSLSGGITDTQYF.

The CDR3, as DNA: TGTGCCAGCAGTGAAGGGCAGGGGGCTTGGGAAAAACTGTTTTTT. Protein sequence: CASSEGQGAWEKLFF. This chain uses TRBV6-1 with TRBJ1-4, with 8 nucleotides matching TRBD1. V lost 1 base to trimming and J lost 8 bases; unmatched junction nucleotides: 6. The germline V gene has CDR1 MNHNS and CDR2 SASEGT. The CDR3 is 15 amino acids.

The rearrangement joins TRBV3-1 (or the pseudogene TRBV3-2) to TRBJ2-1, with unresolved D. Trimming pared 3 bases from V and 9 bases from J, leaving 9 bases between. This CDR3 is 12 amino acids long. CDR1 and CDR2 (germline): LGHDT, YNNKEL (reference sequence). CDR3: CASSHLRGEQFF. CDR3 coding DNA: TGTGCCAGCAGCCACCTACGCGGTGAGCAGTTCTTC.

As to this clone: The germline gene is not matched at one end of the junction; a read error may be the cause. The rearrangement uses TRBV2 and TRBJ2-6, with 7 bases matching TRBD1. Germline V gives CDR1 SNHLY, CDR2 FYNNEI. The CDR3 runs to 15 residues. Here the CDR3 DNA reads TGTGCCAGCAGCGAAGGGGGCGCGGGGGCCAACGTCCTGACTTTC. Amino acids: CASSEGGAGANVLTF. Full variable domain (rest looked up from reference TRBV2 and TRBJ2-6): EPEVTQTPSHQVTQMGQEVILRCVPISNHLYFYWYRQILGQKVEFLVSFYNNEISEKSEIFDDQFSVERPDGSNFTLKIRSTKLEDSAMYFCASSEGGAGANVLTFGAGSRLTVL.

This chain links TRBV5-1 with TRBJ2-2, with D possibly TRBD1 on 6 matching bases. CDR3 length equals 14 residues. Deletions cut 5 bases from V and 5 bases from J, with 13 bases between. Germline lookup yields CDR1 SGHRS and CDR2 YFSETQ. CDR3 in DNA: TGCGCCAGCAGACAGGGTTCGGAGACCGGGGAGCTGTTTTTT. This gives the protein CASRQGSETGELFF.

The gene calls are TRBV6-1 and TRBJ2-6, with a tentative D call TRBD2 (5 bases). The CDR3 covers 16 residues. CDR1 and CDR2 (germline): MNHNS, SASEGT. V was pared by 2 bases and J by 0 bases, with 8 bases between. The chain's CDR3 is CASSERAGSGANVLTF. As DNA, the CDR3 is TGTGCCAGCAGTGAAAGGGCGGGCTCTGGGGCCAACGTCCTGACTTTC.

The chain employs TRBV11-2 and TRBJ1-2; unclear D gene. The CDR3 is made up of 13 amino acids. CDR1 is SGHAT, CDR2 FQNNGV, per germline. V lost 1 base and J 7 bases, leaving 10 bases between the germline ends. The CDR3 loop reads CASSLVFSGGYTF. CDR3 bases: TGTGCCAGCAGCTTAGTTTTTAGTGGTGGCTACACCTTC. Looking up the rest from reference TRBV11-2 and TRBJ1-2 gives the full variable domain: EAGVAQSPRYKIIEKRQSVAFWCNPISGHATLYWYQQILGQGPKLLIQFQNNGVVDDSQLPKDRFSAERLKGVDSTLKIQPAKLEDSAVYLCASSLVFSGGYTFGSGTRLTVV.

This chain connects TRBV12-3 or TRBV12-4 to TRBJ2-1; 8 positions match TRBD1. The J segment lost 3 bases and the V segment lost 8 bases, leaving 3 bases of the junction unmatched. The CDR3 has 13 amino acids. The chain's CDR3 is CASGTGFYNEQFF. CDR3 DNA sequence: TGTGCCAGCGGGACAGGATTCTACAATGAGCAGTTCTTC.

The V and J genes are TRBV3-1 (or the pseudogene TRBV3-2) and TRBJ1-2; TRBD1 agrees at 8 bases. CDR1 and CDR2 from the germline V gene are LGHDT and YNNKEL (reference sequence). The CDR3 spans 12 residues. V shed 4 bases, J shed 5 bases, and the junction held 0 bases outside the gene matches. The CDR3 coding sequence is TGTGCCAGCAGCCGGACAGGGTATGGCTACACCTTC. It translates to CASSRTGYGYTF.

The CDR3 protein is CASSLAGDTYNEQFF. The CDR3 DNA is TGCGCCAGCAGCTTGGCGGGGGATACCTACAATGAGCAGTTCTTC. This chain connects TRBV5-1 to TRBJ2-1; possible D gene TRBD2, 6 bases. Germline V gene data show CDR1 as SGHRS and CDR2 as YFSETQ. The CDR3 spans 15 residues. V shed 0 bases and J shed 2 bases, with 9 bases lying between them. Together with reference TRBV5-1 and TRBJ2-1, the CDR3 gives the full variable domain: KAGVTQTPRYLIKTRGQQVTLSCSPISGHRSVSWYQQTPGQGLQFLFEYFSETQRNKGNFPGRFSGRQFSNSRSEMNVSTLELGDSALYLCASSLAGDTYNEQFFGPGTRLTVL.

The rearrangement joins TRBV15 to TRBJ2-1; D unresolved. The CDR3 is 13 residues long. V was shortened by 1 base and J by 7 bases, with 8 bases between the two germline ends. Germline V gives CDR1 LNHNV, CDR2 YYDKDF (reference sequence). CDR3 nucleotides: TGTGCCACCAGCAGAGGAGCTGATAATGAGCAGTTCTTC. Amino acids: CATSRGADNEQFF.

The gene calls are TRBV27 and TRBJ1-2; no definite D call. V lost 5 bases and J 7 bases, leaving 11 bases between the germline ends. The germline CDR1 and CDR2 sequences are MNHEY and SMNVEV (reference sequence). The CDR3 loop spans 12 amino acids. The CDR3 nucleotides read TGTGCCAGCAGTCCCGATTTGGCTGGCTACACCTTC. Its protein is CASSPDLAGYTF.

The chain has TRBV14 and TRBJ1-2; 8 nucleotides agree with TRBD1. This CDR3 spans 14 amino acids. The junction had 7 bases not matched to a gene; V was cut back by 4 bases and J by 6 bases. CDR1 and CDR2 from the germline V gene are SGHDN and FVKESK. CDR3 bases: TGTGCCAGCAGCCTAATAGGACAGGGTAATGGCTACACCTTC. Translation: CASSLIGQGNGYTF. Combining the CDR3 with reference TRBV14 and TRBJ1-2 gives the whole variable domain EAGVTQFPSHSVIEKGQTVTLRCDPISGHDNLYWYRRVMGKEIKFLLHFVKESKQDESGMPNNRFLAERTGGTYSTLKVQPAELEDSGVYFCASSLIGQGNGYTFGSGTRLTVV.

This chain uses TRBV4-1 with TRBJ2-3; no definite D call. The CDR3 runs to 16 residues. Germline CDR1 reads MGHRA; CDR2 reads YSYEKL. The ends were cut back, 4 bases at V and 0 bases at J, with 14 bases in the middle. CDR3 sequence (DNA): TGCGCCAGCAGCCCGATCGTCAGTAAGAGCACAGATACGCAGTATTTT. This encodes CASSPIVSKSTDTQYF.

The chain carries TRBV27 and TRBJ1-3; D remains ambiguous. V was pared by 5 bases and J by 2 bases, with 10 bases between. The CDR3 totals 14 residues. CDR1 is MNHEY and CDR2 is SMNVEV in the germline V gene (reference sequence). The CDR3 reads CASSPAEAGNTIYF. CDR3 sequence (DNA): TGTGCCAGCAGTCCCGCCGAGGCTGGAAACACCATATATTTT.

The chain carries TRBV7-2 and TRBJ2-1; 10 nucleotides match TRBD2. Germline CDR1 SGHTA, CDR2 FQGNSA. This CDR3 has 16 residues. Losses at the gene ends were 6 bases for V and 10 bases for J; bases not matched to a gene: 15. CDR3 loop: CASSPLGSGGPDEQFF. The CDR3, as DNA: TGTGCCAGCAGTCCCCTGGGTAGCGGGGGGCCTGACGAGCAGTTCTTC.

This clone was detected only once. The rearrangement links TRBV24-1 to TRBJ1-5; 7 positions match TRBD1. Trimming cost V 5 bases and J 7 bases; bases outside gene matches: 13. Germline V gives CDR1 KGHDR, CDR2 SFDVKD. The CDR3 runs 16 residues. The CDR3 region is CATSGTGDPPGQPQHF. The CDR3 region has the DNA TGTGCCACCAGTGGTACAGGGGACCCTCCGGGGCAGCCCCAGCATTTT.

This clone has more than one count but fewer than ten. This sequence joins TRBV7-9 and TRBJ2-1, with D maybe TRBD2 (5 bases). The CDR3 is 15 amino acids. Germline V CDR1 and CDR2: SEHNR, FQNEAQ (reference sequence). V was cut by 3 bases and J by 3 bases, with 12 bases left in between. For the CDR3, the DNA is TGTGCCAGCAGCTTCCGGCTAGCTCTCTACAATGAGCAGTTCTTC. It encodes CASSFRLALYNEQFF.

The rearrangement links TRBV4-1 to TRBJ2-1, with 15 nucleotides matching TRBD2. The CDR3 has 17 amino acids. Germline V gives CDR1 MGHRA, CDR2 YSYEKL. The ends lost 4 bases at V and 10 bases at J; junction bases unmatched: 11. CDR3 coding DNA: TGCGCCAGCAGCCCTCACGGACTAGCGGGGGGGCAGGGCGAGCAGTTCTTC. Its translation is CASSPHGLAGGQGEQFF.

This sequence joins TRBV6-5 and TRBJ1-2, with D possibly being TRBD1 (5 bases). Trimming shortened V by 0 bases and J by 4 bases, and 9 bases separated the two germline ends. The CDR3 runs 14 residues. Looked up from germline, CDR1 is MNHEY and CDR2 is SVGAGI. The CDR3 sequence is CASSYSDSAYGYTF. CDR3 DNA sequence: TGTGCCAGCAGTTACTCCGACAGTGCCTATGGCTACACCTTC.

The rearrangement uses TRBV2 and TRBJ2-4, with a possible D match to TRBD1 (5 bases). The CDR3 spans 14 residues. In germline, CDR1 is SNHLY, CDR2 FYNNEI. V was clipped by 5 bases and J by 9 bases, with 17 bases between them. The CDR3 reads CASSPRASRGIQYF. The CDR3 bases are TGTGCCAGCAGTCCTAGGGCTTCTAGGGGCATTCAGTACTTC.

The CDR3 DNA is TGTGCCTGGAGACAACCAGCCAGCCAGGGGGCTTCACCCCTCCACTTT. Its protein is CAWRQPASQGASPLHF. The genes are TRBV30 and TRBJ1-6; TRBD1 agrees at 8 bases. Germline CDR1 is GTSNPN and CDR2 is SVGIG (reference sequence). There are 16 residues in the CDR3. V gave up 3 bases and J gave up 9 bases; unmatched junction bases: 13.

The V call is TRBV6-5, the J call TRBJ2-3; 9 bases agree with TRBD2. Germline V gene lookup returns CDR1 MNHEY and CDR2 SVGAGI. The CDR3 consists of 15 residues. The junction had 9 bases not matched to a gene; V was cut back by 7 bases and J by 4 bases. The CDR3 sequence is CASKVGGGAADTQYF. CDR3 bases: TGTGCCAGCAAGGTCGGCGGGGGGGCGGCAGATACGCAGTATTTT.

This clone was counted only a few times. This rearrangement joins TRBV27 to TRBJ1-6, with 9 bases lining up with TRBD1. The germline gives CDR1 MNHEY, CDR2 SMNVEV (reference sequence). The CDR3 contains 17 residues. Trimming took 3 bases from V and 7 from J; bases not matched to a gene: 10. CDR3 sequence: CASSFLHHRGRNSPLHF. The CDR3 DNA reads as TGTGCCAGCAGTTTTTTGCACCACAGGGGGCGGAATTCACCCCTCCACTTT.

CDR3 residues: CASRRTANEKLFF. The CDR3 DNA reads TGCGCCAGCAGAAGGACAGCTAATGAAAAACTGTTTTTT. V usage is TRBV23-1 and J usage is TRBJ1-4; tentative D call: TRBD1 (6 bases). TRBV23-1 is flagged as an ORF with uncertain function. The CDR3 runs to 13 residues. V shed 6 bases and J shed 3 bases, with 8 bases lying between them.

The chain links TRBV6-5 to TRBJ2-7; TRBD1 is a possible D gene (5 bases). Trimming took off 6 bases at V and 2 bases at J, with 8 bases between the two ends. The CDR3 length is 12 residues. The germline V gene has CDR1 MNHEY and CDR2 SVGAGI. The CDR3 sequence: CASSDRTYEQYF. The CDR3 coding sequence is TGTGCCAGCAGCGACAGAACCTACGAGCAGTACTTC.

This clone was recorded once. V usage is TRBV9 and J usage is TRBJ2-2; a possible D gene is TRBD2 (6 bases). The CDR3 sequence is 17 residues long. Germline V lookup: CDR1 SGDLS, CDR2 YYNGEE. V lost 0 bases and J lost 4, with 16 bases in between. The CDR3 DNA sequence: TGTGCCAGCAGCGTAGCGGGAGCGGGCGGTGTCACCGGGGAGCTGTTTTTT. This codes for CASSVAGAGGVTGELFF.

This clone was detected once. The chain is built from TRBV9 and TRBJ2-7; TRBD1 matches at 8 bases. With V trimmed by 2 bases and J by 5 bases, 9 bases remained unmatched. There are 15 residues in the CDR3. Germline CDR1 SGDLS, CDR2 YYNGEE. CDR3 in DNA: TGTGCCAGCAGCGTGACTTCGGACAGGGCCCACGAGCAGTACTTC. Its translation is CASSVTSDRAHEQYF.